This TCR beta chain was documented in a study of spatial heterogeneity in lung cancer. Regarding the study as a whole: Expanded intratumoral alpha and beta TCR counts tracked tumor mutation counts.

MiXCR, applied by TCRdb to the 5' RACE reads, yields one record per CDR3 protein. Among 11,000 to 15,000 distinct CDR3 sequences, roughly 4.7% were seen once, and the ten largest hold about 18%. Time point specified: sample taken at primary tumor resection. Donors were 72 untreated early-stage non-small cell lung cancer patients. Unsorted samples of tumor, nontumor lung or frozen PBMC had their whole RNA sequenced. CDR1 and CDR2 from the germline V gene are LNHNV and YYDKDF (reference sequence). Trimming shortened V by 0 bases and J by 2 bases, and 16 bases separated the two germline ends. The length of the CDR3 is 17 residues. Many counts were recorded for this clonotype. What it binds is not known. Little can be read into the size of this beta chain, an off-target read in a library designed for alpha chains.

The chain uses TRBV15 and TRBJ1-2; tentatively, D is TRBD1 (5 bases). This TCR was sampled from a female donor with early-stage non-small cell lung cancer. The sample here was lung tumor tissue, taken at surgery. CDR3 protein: CATSRDKGWRGNYGYTF. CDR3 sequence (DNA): TGTGCCACCAGCAGAGATAAAGGTTGGCGGGGGAACTATGGCTACACCTTC.